This is a list of T cell receptor beta chains from one sample in a study of T cells in Graves' hyperthyroidism and ophthalmopathy. MiXCR, applied by TCRdb to the multiplex PCR reads, yields one record per CDR3 protein. The sample lists 360,000 or so distinct CDR3 sequences, about 20% occurring once. The source material was blood. These receptors were collected from a woman between 18 and 29 years old with Graves' hyperthyroidism. Each CDR3 is given with its conserved first and last residue. D genes are given only for firm matches. Clone size appears in some rows only: once, few, many, or a class for an expanded clone.

>-|TRBJ1-1|-|TRBV12-3/TRBV12-4
CASSLGPAEAFF
TGTGCCAGCAGTTTGGGGCCGGCGGAAGCTTTCTTT
>-|TRBJ1-5|many|TRBV12-3/TRBV12-4
CASRDGHSNQPQHF
TGTGCCAGCAGGGACGGACATAGCAATCAGCCCCAGCATTTT
>TRBD1|TRBJ1-2|many|TRBV11-2
CASSFDRVNYGYTF
TGTGCCAGCAGCTTCGACAGGGTTAACTATGGCTACACCTTC
>-|TRBJ2-7|many|TRBV28
CASRSGYEQYF
TGTGCCAGCAGGTCGGGGTACGAGCAGTACTTC
>-|TRBJ2-5|many|TRBV7-7
CASSLFVTGFFQETQYF
TGTGCTAGCAGCTTATTCGTAACAGGGTTTTTCCAAGAGACCCAGTACTTC
>-|TRBJ2-7|many|TRBV20-1
CSARDEWGSYEQYF
TGCAGTGCTAGAGATGAGTGGGGATCCTACGAGCAGTACTTC
>-|TRBJ1-2|many|TRBV20-1
CSASGGTALGNYGYTF
TGCAGTGCTAGTGGCGGGACGGCACTTGGGAACTATGGCTACACCTTC
>-|TRBJ2-5|many|TRBV10-3
CAIRKYGGAGTQYF
TGTGCCATCCGTAAATACGGGGGCGCAGGGACCCAGTACTTC
>TRBD1|TRBJ1-3|few|TRBV13
CASSLGDRGHGNTIYF
TGTGCCAGCAGCTTAGGAGACAGGGGGCATGGAAACACCATATATTTT
>TRBD1|TRBJ2-7|many|TRBV30
CAWSSGQFPYEQYF
TGTGCCTGGAGTTCGGGACAGTTCCCCTACGAGCAGTACTTC
>-|TRBJ1-2|many|TRBV7-2
CASSLIARDYGYTF
TGTGCCAGCAGCTTAATTGCCCGAGACTATGGCTACACCTTC
>TRBD2|TRBJ2-2|many|TRBV10-3
CAINKERRGLTGELFF
TGTGCCATCAACAAAGAGAGGAGGGGACTAACCGGGGAGCTGTTTTTT
>-|TRBJ2-5|-|TRBV20-1
CSARHTLAWFEETQYF
TGCAGTGCTAGACACACGTTAGCGTGGTTTGAGGAGACCCAGTACTTC
>-|TRBJ1-5|many|TRBV7-9
CASSLPGTNQPQHF
TGTGCCAGCAGCTTACCCGGGACCAATCAGCCCCAGCATTTT
>-|TRBJ1-1|many|TRBV5-1
CASSLVAVGGTEAFF
TGCGCCAGCAGCTTGGTGGCGGTTGGGGGCACTGAAGCTTTCTTT
>-|TRBJ1-1|many|TRBV12-5
CASRAWGTNTEAFF
TGTGCTAGCCGAGCTTGGGGGACCAACACTGAAGCTTTCTTT
>TRBD1|TRBJ2-5|few|TRBV4-1
CASSQDRGRETQYF
TGCGCCAGCAGCCAAGATAGGGGGCGGGAGACCCAGTACTTC
>-|TRBJ1-1|many|TRBV12-3/TRBV12-4
CASTPTVGSEAFF
TGTGCCAGCACACCCACGGTCGGGTCTGAAGCTTTCTTT
>-|TRBJ1-1|many|TRBV3-1
CASSQKQGIEAFF
TGTGCCAGCAGTCAAAAGCAGGGGATTGAAGCTTTCTTT
>TRBD1|TRBJ1-1|few|TRBV2
CASSESPAGTGTEAFF
TGTGCCAGCAGTGAATCCCCTGCAGGGACAGGGACTGAAGCTTTCTTT
>-|TRBJ2-7|many|TRBV10-2
CASRGPSSYEQYF
TGCGCCAGCAGGGGACCCAGCTCCTACGAGCAGTACTTC
>-|TRBJ1-2|many|TRBV28
CASSSLLGRGPNYGYTF
TGTGCCAGCAGTTCACTTTTGGGGAGGGGACCAAACTATGGCTACACCTTC
>-|TRBJ2-5|many|TRBV5-1
CASSSEAWGSETQYF
TGCGCCAGCAGCTCGGAAGCCTGGGGATCCGAGACCCAGTACTTC
>-|TRBJ1-1|many|TRBV19
CASRAGTENTEAFF
TGTGCCAGTAGAGCCGGGACGGAAAACACTGAAGCTTTCTTT
>-|TRBJ1-5|-|TRBV7-8
CASSPWGGPQHF
TGTGCCAGCAGCCCCTGGGGGGGGCCCCAGCATTTT
>-|TRBJ1-2|few|TRBV24-1
CATSDYSGANGYTF
TGTGCCACCAGTGATTACTCGGGGGCTAATGGCTACACCTTC
>-|TRBJ2-7|many|TRBV15
CATSRGSEQYF
TGTGCCACCAGCAGAGGGTCCGAGCAGTACTTC
>TRBD1|TRBJ1-2|many|TRBV7-3
CASSLTGTGEYGYTF
TGTGCCAGCAGCTTAACCGGGACAGGCGAGTATGGCTACACCTTC
>-|TRBJ1-2|-|TRBV6-1
CASSRTVGNYGYTF
TGTGCCAGCAGTCGGACAGTCGGTAACTATGGTTACACCTTC
>TRBD1|TRBJ1-1|many|TRBV12-3/TRBV12-4
CASSLRDRGYTEAFF
TGTGCCAGCAGTTTAAGGGACAGGGGTTACACTGAAGCTTTCTTT
>-|TRBJ1-3|many|TRBV7-2
CASSLANRAGNTIYF
TGTGCCAGCAGCTTAGCGAACAGGGCTGGAAACACCATATATTTT
>-|TRBJ2-7|many|TRBV20-1
CSAKWGVRSYEQYF
TGCAGTGCTAAGTGGGGGGTACGGTCCTACGAGCAGTACTTC
>TRBD1|TRBJ1-6|-|TRBV20-1
CSAMDRRGISSPLHF
TGCAGTGCCATGGACAGGAGGGGAATTAGTTCACCCCTCCACTTT
>-|TRBJ2-7|many|TRBV2
CASSETSDEQYF
TGTGCCAGCAGTGAAACGAGCGACGAGCAGTACTTC
>-|TRBJ1-3|many|TRBV13
CASSSRAEGNTIYF
TGTGCCAGCAGCTCACGGGCGGAAGGAAACACCATATATTTT
>-|TRBJ2-5|many|TRBV11-3
CASSLGGQLQETQYF
TGTGCCAGCAGCTTAGGCGGACAGCTCCAAGAGACCCAGTACTTC
>TRBD1|TRBJ1-2|many|TRBV6-2/TRBV6-3
CASSDRATYGYTF
TGTGCCAGCAGTGACAGGGCCACCTATGGCTACACCTTC
>-|TRBJ1-3|many|TRBV5-1
CASSLEGTRSGNTIYF
TGCGCCAGCAGCTTGGAAGGCACCCGCTCTGGAAACACCATATATTTT